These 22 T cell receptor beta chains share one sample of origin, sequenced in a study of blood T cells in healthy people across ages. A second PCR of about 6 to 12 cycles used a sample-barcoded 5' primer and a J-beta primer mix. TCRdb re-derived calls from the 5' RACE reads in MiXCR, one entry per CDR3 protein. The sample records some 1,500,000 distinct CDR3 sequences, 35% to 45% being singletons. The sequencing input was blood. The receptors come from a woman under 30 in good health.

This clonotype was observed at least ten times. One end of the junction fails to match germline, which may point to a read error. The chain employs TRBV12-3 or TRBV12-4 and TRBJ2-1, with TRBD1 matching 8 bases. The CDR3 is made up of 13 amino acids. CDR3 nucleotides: TGCGCCAGCAGCTTGGACAGGGTCGGTGAGCAGTTCTTC. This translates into CASSLDRVGEQFF.

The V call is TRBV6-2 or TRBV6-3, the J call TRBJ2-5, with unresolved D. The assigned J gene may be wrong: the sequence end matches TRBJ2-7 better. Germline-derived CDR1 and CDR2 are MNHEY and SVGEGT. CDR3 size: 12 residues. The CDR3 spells CASIGSTYEQYF. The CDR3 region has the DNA TGTGCCAGCATTGGCAGCACCTACGAGCAGTACTTC.

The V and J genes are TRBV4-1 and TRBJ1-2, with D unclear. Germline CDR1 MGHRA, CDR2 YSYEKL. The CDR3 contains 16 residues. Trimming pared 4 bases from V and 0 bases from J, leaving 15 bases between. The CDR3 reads CASSPLMGKPNYGYTF. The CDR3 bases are TGCGCCAGCAGCCCCTTAATGGGAAAACCTAACTATGGCTACACCTTC.

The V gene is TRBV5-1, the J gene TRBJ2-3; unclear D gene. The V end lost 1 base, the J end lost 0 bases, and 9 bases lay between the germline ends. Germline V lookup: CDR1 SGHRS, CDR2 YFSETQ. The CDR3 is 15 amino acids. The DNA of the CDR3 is TGCGCCAGCAGCTTGTTTTCCCCGAGCACAGATACGCAGTATTTT. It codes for CASSLFSPSTDTQYF.

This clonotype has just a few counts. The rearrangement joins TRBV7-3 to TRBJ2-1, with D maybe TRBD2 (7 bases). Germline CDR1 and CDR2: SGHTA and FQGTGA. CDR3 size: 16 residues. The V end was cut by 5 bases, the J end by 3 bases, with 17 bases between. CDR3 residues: CASSTSGAGVYNEQFF. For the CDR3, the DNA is TGTGCCAGCAGCACCTCAGGGGCGGGAGTCTACAATGAGCAGTTCTTC.

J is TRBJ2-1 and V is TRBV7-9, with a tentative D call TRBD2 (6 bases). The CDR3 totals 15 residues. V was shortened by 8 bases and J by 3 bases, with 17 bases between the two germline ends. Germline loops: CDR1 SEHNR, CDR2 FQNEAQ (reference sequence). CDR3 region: CASVQERERYNEQFF. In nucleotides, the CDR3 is TGTGCCAGCGTTCAAGAACGGGAGCGCTACAATGAGCAGTTCTTC.

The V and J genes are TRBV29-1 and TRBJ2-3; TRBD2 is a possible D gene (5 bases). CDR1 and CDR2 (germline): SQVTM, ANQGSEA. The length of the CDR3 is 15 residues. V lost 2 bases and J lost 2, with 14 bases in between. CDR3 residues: CSVELLADFTDTQYF. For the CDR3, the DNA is TGCAGCGTTGAATTGCTAGCAGACTTCACAGATACGCAGTATTTT.

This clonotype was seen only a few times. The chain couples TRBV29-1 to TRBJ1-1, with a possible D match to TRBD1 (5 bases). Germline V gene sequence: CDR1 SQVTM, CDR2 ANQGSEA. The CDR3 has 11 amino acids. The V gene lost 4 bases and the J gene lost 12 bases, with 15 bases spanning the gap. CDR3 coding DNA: TGCAGCGTTGTTAGGGGCCGGACAACTTTCTTT. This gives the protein CSVVRGRTTFF.

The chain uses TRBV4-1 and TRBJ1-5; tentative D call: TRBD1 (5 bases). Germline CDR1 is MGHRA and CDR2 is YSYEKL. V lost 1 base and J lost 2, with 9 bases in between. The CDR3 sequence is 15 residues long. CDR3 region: CASSQVLGGNQPQHF. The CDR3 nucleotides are TGCGCCAGCAGCCAAGTTTTGGGGGGCAATCAGCCCCAGCATTTT.

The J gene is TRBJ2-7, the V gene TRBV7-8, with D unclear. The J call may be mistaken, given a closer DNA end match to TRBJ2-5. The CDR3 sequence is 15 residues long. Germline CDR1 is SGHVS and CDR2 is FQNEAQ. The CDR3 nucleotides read TGTGCCAGCAGCTTACAGCAGATAAGGCAAGAGACCCAGTACTTC. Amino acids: CASSLQQIRQETQYF.

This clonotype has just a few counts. The CDR3, as DNA: TGTGCCACCAGCAGAGATAAGCCCTTCAAAGCCCCGTACAATGAGCAGTTCTTC. Translated, it gives CATSRDKPFKAPYNEQFF. The chain uses TRBV15 and TRBJ2-1; D gene unclear. Germline V gene data show CDR1 as LNHNV and CDR2 as YYDKDF (reference sequence). The ends were cut back, 0 bases at V and 4 bases at J, with 19 bases in the middle. The CDR3 spans 18 residues.

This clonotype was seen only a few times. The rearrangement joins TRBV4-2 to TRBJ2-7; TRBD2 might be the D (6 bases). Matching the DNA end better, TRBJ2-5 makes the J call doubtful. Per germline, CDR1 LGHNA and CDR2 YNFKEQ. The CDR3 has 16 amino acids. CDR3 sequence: CASSQASGHEEETQYF. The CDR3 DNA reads TGTGCCAGCAGCCAAGCCAGCGGGCATGAGGAAGAGACCCAGTACTTC.

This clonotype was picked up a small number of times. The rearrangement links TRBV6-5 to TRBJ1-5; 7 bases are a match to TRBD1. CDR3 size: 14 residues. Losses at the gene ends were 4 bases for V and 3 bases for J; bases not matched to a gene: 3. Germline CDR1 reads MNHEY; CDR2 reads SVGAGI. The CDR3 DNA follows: TGTGCCAGCAGTTCGGGACAGTACAATCAGCCCCAGCATTTT. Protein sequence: CASSSGQYNQPQHF.

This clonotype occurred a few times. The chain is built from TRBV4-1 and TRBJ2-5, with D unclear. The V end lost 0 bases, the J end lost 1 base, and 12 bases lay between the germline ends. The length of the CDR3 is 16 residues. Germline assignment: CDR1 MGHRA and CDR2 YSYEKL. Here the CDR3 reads CASSQDTALSQETQYF. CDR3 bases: TGCGCCAGCAGCCAAGATACAGCGCTGAGCCAAGAGACCCAGTACTTC.

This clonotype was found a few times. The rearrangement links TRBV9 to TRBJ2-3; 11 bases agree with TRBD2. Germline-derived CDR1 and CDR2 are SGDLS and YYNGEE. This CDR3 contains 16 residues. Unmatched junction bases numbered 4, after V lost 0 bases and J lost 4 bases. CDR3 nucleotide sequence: TGTGCCAGCAGCGTAGAGGTAGCGGGGGGGTCAGATACGCAGTATTTT. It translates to CASSVEVAGGSDTQYF.

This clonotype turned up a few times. This CDR3 is CSARGSSGSPNEQYF. CDR3 nucleotide sequence: TGCAGTGCTAGAGGGTCTAGCGGGAGCCCCAACGAGCAGTACTTC. V and J are TRBV20-1 and TRBJ2-7; 10 bases match TRBD2. In germline, CDR1 is DFQATT, CDR2 SNEGSKA (reference sequence). CDR3 length: 15 amino acids. The ends lost 1 base at V and 5 bases at J; junction bases unmatched: 8.

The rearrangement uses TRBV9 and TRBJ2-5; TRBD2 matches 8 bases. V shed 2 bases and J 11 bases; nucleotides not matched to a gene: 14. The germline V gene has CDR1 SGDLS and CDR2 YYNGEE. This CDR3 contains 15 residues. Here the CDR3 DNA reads TGTGCCAGCAGCGTCAGCGGGAGTAATCCGAGTGAGCAGTACTTC. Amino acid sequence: CASSVSGSNPSEQYF.

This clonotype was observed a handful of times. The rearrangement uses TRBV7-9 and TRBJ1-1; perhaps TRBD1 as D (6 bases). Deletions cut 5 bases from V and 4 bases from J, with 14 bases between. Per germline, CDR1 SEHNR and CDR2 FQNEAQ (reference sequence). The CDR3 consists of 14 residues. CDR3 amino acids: CASSPQGSSTEAFF. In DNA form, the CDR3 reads TGTGCCAGCAGCCCCCAGGGGTCCAGCACTGAAGCTTTCTTT. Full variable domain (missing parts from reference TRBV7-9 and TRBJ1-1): DTGVSQNPRHKITKRGQNVTFRCDPISEHNRLYWYRQTLGQGPEFLTYFQNEAQLEKSRLLSDRFSAERPKGSFSTLEIQRTEQGDSAMYLCASSPQGSSTEAFFGQGTRLTVV.

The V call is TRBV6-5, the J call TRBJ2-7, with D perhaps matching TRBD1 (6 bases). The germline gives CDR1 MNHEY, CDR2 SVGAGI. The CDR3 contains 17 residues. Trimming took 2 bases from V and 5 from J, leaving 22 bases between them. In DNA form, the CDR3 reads TGTGCCAGCAGTTACGCCAAACCGCCGGGACAATGGGACGAGCAGTACTTC. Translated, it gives CASSYAKPPGQWDEQYF.

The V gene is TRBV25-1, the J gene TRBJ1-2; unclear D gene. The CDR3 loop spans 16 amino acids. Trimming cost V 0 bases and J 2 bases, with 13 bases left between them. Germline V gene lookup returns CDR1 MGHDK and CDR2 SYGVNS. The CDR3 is CASSEYGQPTNYGYTF. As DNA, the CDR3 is TGTGCCAGCAGTGAATACGGTCAGCCGACCAACTATGGCTACACCTTC.

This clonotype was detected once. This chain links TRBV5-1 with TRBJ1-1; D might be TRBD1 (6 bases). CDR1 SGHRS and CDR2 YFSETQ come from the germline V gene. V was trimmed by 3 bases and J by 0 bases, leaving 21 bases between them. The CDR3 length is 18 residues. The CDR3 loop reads CASSWALGGATLNTEAFF. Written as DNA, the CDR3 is TGCGCCAGCAGCTGGGCCTTAGGGGGGGCGACCTTGAACACTGAAGCTTTCTTT. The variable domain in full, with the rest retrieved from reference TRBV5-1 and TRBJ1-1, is KAGVTQTPRYLIKTRGQQVTLSCSPISGHRSVSWYQQTPGQGLQFLFEYFSETQRNKGNFPGRFSGRQFSNSRSEMNVSTLELGDSALYLCASSWALGGATLNTEAFFGQGTRLTVV.

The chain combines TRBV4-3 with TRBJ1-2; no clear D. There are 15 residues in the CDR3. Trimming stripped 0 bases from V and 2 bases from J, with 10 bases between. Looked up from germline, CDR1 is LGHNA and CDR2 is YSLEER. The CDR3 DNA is TGCGCCAGCAGCCAAGATGATGGAGGAAACTATGGCTACACCTTC. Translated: CASSQDDGGNYGYTF.